A selection of T cell receptor beta chains follows, all from one sample in a study of tumor-infiltrating lymphocytes in primary liver carcinoma. TCRdb processed the multiplex PCR reads anew with MiXCR; each CDR3 protein has one entry. The profile shows about 44,000 distinct CDR3 sequences, over 70% of them singletons. Sequenced input: liver tumor tissue from sampling region 3. Every receptor here comes from a man in his forties with primary liver carcinoma and hepatitis B virus infection. Each CDR3 is given with its conserved first and last residue. D genes are given only for firm matches. Some rows have no size entry. The others give once, few or many, or a class for an expanded clone.

V	D	J	size	DNA	CDR3
TRBV11-2	-	TRBJ2-1	-	TGTGCCAGCAGCTTGGGTATCGGATTAGCCATGGGTGAGCACTTCTTC	CASSLGIGLAMGEHFF
TRBV29-1	TRBD1	TRBJ2-1	-	TGCAGCGTAACAGGGACAGGGGGTCTAGAGCAGTTCTTC	CSVTGTGGLEQFF
TRBV29-1	TRBD2	TRBJ2-1	once	TGCAGCGTTGAAGGGGGAGCTAGCGGGACGCGCAATGAGCAGTTCTTC	CSVEGGASGTRNEQFF
TRBV6-5	-	TRBJ1-2	once	TGTACCAGCACCAGAGGGCCGCGACTTGGCTACACCTTC	CTSTRGPRLGYTF
TRBV28	-	TRBJ2-1	many	TGTGCCAGCAGCCCTGAAGGTAGCGGACGATACAATGAGCAGTTCTTC	CASSPEGSGRYNEQFF
TRBV5-4	-	TRBJ2-1	-	TGTGCCGGCATCTTGGGTTGGGATAATGAGCAGTTCTTC	CAGILGWDNEQFF
TRBV4-2	-	TRBJ2-3	-	TGTGCCAGCAGCCAAGACCTAACCATTTCTGGTACGCAGTATTTT	CASSQDLTISGTQYF
TRBV29-1	TRBD1	TRBJ2-7	medium-sized	TGCAGCGTTGATCTGGGCCGACAGGGATCGAGTTACGAGCAGTACTTC	CSVDLGRQGSSYEQYF
TRBV11-1	-	TRBJ2-7	-	TGTGCCAGCAGCCGCCAGGGGCTTAGCGAGCAGCACTTC	CASSRQGLSEQHF
TRBV11-2	-	TRBJ2-2	-	TGTGCCAGCAGCTTTACGTACGGAAAGAGCGTGGAGCTGTTTTTT	CASSFTYGKSVELFF
TRBV6-5	-	TRBJ2-3	-	TGTGCCAGCAGTCTCCGGAGGAGTGAGACAGATACGCAGTATTTT	CASSLRRSETDTQYF
TRBV28	-	TRBJ2-2	many	TGTGCCACATGGTCAAGGGCCAACACCGGGGAGCTGTTTTTT	CATWSRANTGELFF
TRBV29-1	-	TRBJ2-7	many	TGCAGCGTTGCCCAAGGCAGGGGCTACGAGCAGTACTTC	CSVAQGRGYEQYF
TRBV11-2	-	TRBJ1-2	-	TGTGCCAGGAGCCCAGCCGACGAGGACTATGGCTACACCTTC	CARSPADEDYGYTF
TRBV11-2	-	TRBJ2-3	-	TGTGCCGGTAGCCCCCCGACTAGTGGCAGCACAGATACGCAGTATTTT	CAGSPPTSGSTDTQYF
TRBV11-2	-	TRBJ2-1	-	TGTGCCAGCAGCTTAATTGATATCTATGAGCAGTTCTTC	CASSLIDIYEQFF
TRBV11-1	-	TRBJ2-2	-	TGTGCCAGCAACTTACTAGTCGGCGGGGAGCTGTTTTTC	CASNLLVGGELFF
TRBV11-2	-	TRBJ1-2	-	TGTGTCAACAGCTTAGAGGGAAGCTATGGCTACACCTTC	CVNSLEGSYGYTF
TRBV7-8	-	TRBJ2-1	once	TGTGCCACCAGGCAAACCCCGTCCTCTTCCTACAATGAGCAGTTCTTC	CATRQTPSSSYNEQFF
TRBV11-2	TRBD2	TRBJ2-1	-	TGTGCCAGCACCTTAGATCAGTGGACTAGCGACTCCTACGATGAGCAGTTCTTC	CASTLDQWTSDSYDEQFF
TRBV4-1	TRBD2	TRBJ2-1	-	TGCGCCAGCAGCCAATCCTGGACTAGCAGCGACAATGAGCAGTTCTTC	CASSQSWTSSDNEQFF
TRBV11-1	TRBD2	TRBJ2-1	-	TGTGCCGGAAGCCTGGGACTAGCGGGAGAAGCTGACAATGAGCAGTTCTTC	CAGSLGLAGEADNEQFF
TRBV6-1	-	TRBJ2-1	-	TGTGCCAGCAGTGAACTAGCGAGAGCAGTCAATGAGCAGTTCTTC	CASSELARAVNEQFF
TRBV5-5	TRBD2	TRBJ2-3	-	TGTGCCAACAGCTCGACTAGCGGCTACGCAGATACGCAGTATTTT	CANSSTSGYADTQYF
TRBV6-1	-	TRBJ2-3	-	TGTGCCAGCATACTAGCTGGAGGGGCAGATACGCAGTATTTT	CASILAGGADTQYF
TRBV10-2	TRBD1	TRBJ1-2	-	TGCGCCAGCAGTGATTGGACAGGGGACCTCGCTGGCTACACCTTC	CASSDWTGDLAGYTF
TRBV5-1	-	TRBJ2-3	-	TGCGTCAGTCAACAGGCGCCTGGAGATACGCAGTATTTT	CVSQQAPGDTQYF
TRBV11-2	TRBD2	TRBJ2-1	-	TGTGCCAGCAGCATGGATATCGGACTAGACATGGGTGAGCAGTTTTTC	CASSMDIGLDMGEQFF
TRBV4-1	-	TRBJ1-5	-	TGCGCCAGCAGCCGAGGAAGAGGGGAGGGCCAGCCCCAGCATTTC	CASSRGRGEGQPQHF
TRBV29-1	TRBD2	TRBJ2-1	-	TGCAGGGTTCCGACTAGCGGCAATTACAATGAGCAGTTATTC	CRVPTSGNYNEQLF
TRBV5-1	-	TRBJ1-1	once	TGCGCCAGCAGCACATGGGGACAAATGAACCCTGAAGCTTTCTTT	CASSTWGQMNPEAFF
TRBV6-2/TRBV6-3	-	TRBJ2-1	-	TGTGCCAGCACCGGGGGCCCTCTATACAATGAGCAGTTCTTC	CASTGGPLYNEQFF
TRBV28	-	TRBJ1-1	many	TGTGCCAGCAGCCTCGACTGGAACACTGAAGCTTTCTTT	CASSLDWNTEAFF
TRBV19	-	TRBJ2-2	-	TGTGCCAGTAGCGCTTCGGACCCAACTGTGGACACCGGGGAGCTGTTTTTT	CASSASDPTVDTGELFF
TRBV4-1	TRBD1	TRBJ1-1	-	TGCGTCAGCAGCCTAGTGCTAACAGGGGAAATGGAAGCTTGCTTT	CVSSLVLTGEMEACF
TRBV6-1	-	TRBJ2-3	-	TGTGTCAGCAGGCGGACGGGGAATACGCAGTATTTT	CVSRRTGNTQYF
TRBV29-1	TRBD2	TRBJ2-2	once	TGTAGCGTTGAAGACGCCGCGGGAGCCCCCGGGGACCTGATTTTT	CSVEDAAGAPGDLIF
TRBV29-1	-	TRBJ2-3	-	-	CSVVWAGGIGDTQCF
TRBV29-1	TRBD1	TRBJ2-1	-	TGCAGTGGATTGCTGGGACAGGGGGTTGATGAGCACTTCTTC	CSGLLGQGVDEHFF
TRBV5-1	-	TRBJ1-5	-	TGCGCCAGCATCTGGAGAGACAGGAGCACAGATACGCAGCATTTT	CASIWRDRSTDTQHF
TRBV6-2/TRBV6-3	TRBD2	TRBJ2-3	-	TGTGCCAACAGTTACTCTCCGGGAGGGAACACAGATACGCGGTATTTT	CANSYSPGGNTDTRYF
TRBV4-2	-	TRBJ1-1	-	TGTGCCAGCAGCCAAGACCAGAGGAGCACTGAGGCTTTCTTT	CASSQDQRSTEAFF
TRBV6-1	TRBD1	TRBJ2-2	once	TGTGCCCGTAGCGACAGGGATAACGACCCGAACACCGGGGAGCTGTTTTTT	CARSDRDNDPNTGELFF
TRBV30	-	TRBJ1-2	many	TGTGCCTGGAGTCTTGGATCTAACTATGGCTACACCTTC	CAWSLGSNYGYTF
TRBV29-1	-	TRBJ2-3	many	TGCAGCGTTGAAGATGTGGAGGGGGCCGATACGCAGTATTTT	CSVEDVEGADTQYF
TRBV20-1	-	TRBJ2-7	-	TGCAGTGCTAGAGATCCGGCCTCCTACGAGCAGTACTTC	CSARDPASYEQYF
TRBV11-2	-	TRBJ2-1	-	TGTGCCAGTAGCTCTCCCGTAGGGGGAAACGAGCAGTTCTTC	CASSSPVGGNEQFF
TRBV23-1	TRBD1	TRBJ1-1	-	TGCGCCAGCAGTCAATCGAAGCAGGGGGCGTACAAGGCTGAAGCTTCCTTT	CASSQSKQGAYKAEASF
TRBV12-3/TRBV12-4	-	TRBJ1-1	-	TGTGCCAGCAGTCGGGGAGGGACAAGTGAAGCTTTCTTT	CASSRGGTSEAFF
TRBV4-1	TRBD2	TRBJ2-1	many	TGCGCCAGCAGCCAAGATCCCGCTAGCGGGGTACCGGATGAGCAGTTCTTC	CASSQDPASGVPDEQFF
TRBV29-1	-	TRBJ2-3	-	TGCAGCGTTGAAGGTAGCGGGGACAGCACGGATACGCAGTATTTT	CSVEGSGDSTDTQYF
TRBV5-4	TRBD2	TRBJ2-3	-	TGTGCCAGCAGCTCCCCGGGACTAGCGGGAGGAGATACGCAGTATTTT	CASSSPGLAGGDTQYF
TRBV30	TRBD1	TRBJ1-3	many	TGTGCCGGGGAGGGGGCGGGAGGAAACACCATATATTTT	CAGEGAGGNTIYF
TRBV4-2	-	TRBJ1-1	-	TGTGCCAGCAACCAAGACCAGAGGAACAGTGAAGCTTTCTTT	CASNQDQRNSEAFF
TRBV4-1	TRBD2	TRBJ2-3	-	TGCGCCAGCAGCCATGATTATGCTAGCGGTGACACAGATACGCAGTATTTT	CASSHDYASGDTDTQYF